This TCR beta chain was observed in a study of blood T cell repertoires in COVID-19. Study background: The United States, Italy and Spain provided the acute and convalescent COVID-19 samples. PBMCs, B-cell-depleted T cells, or T cells provided the cDNA or gDNA that made up the material.

Original processing methods: Reference gene primer amplification gave estimated nucleated cell counts. Assay used: immunoSEQ multiplex PCR; TCRdb lists only in-frame clones, some missing. V and J calls and clone size follow that table, whereas D and trimming were derived from the DNA. The data show approximately 99,000 clones, with 84% seen just once and 2% held by the top ten. The receptor was derived from a man between 65 and 85 years old with active or convalescent COVID-19. Input material: peripheral blood.

CDR3 DNA: TGCAGCGCCCACGAAGGGCGGGGGGGCAAAAACATTCAGTACTTC. Amino acids: CSAHEGRGGKNIQYF. This chain joins TRBV29-1 and TRBJ2-4; 9 bases align to TRBD2. Trimming took 7 bases from V and 3 from J; bases not matched to a gene: 10. Per the germline V gene, CDR1 is SQVTM and CDR2 is ANQGSEA. The CDR3 is 15 residues long.